This T cell receptor (beta chain) is from a study of blood T cell repertoires in COVID-19. Across the whole study: Sources were T cells, B-cell-depleted T cells, or PBMCs; the material itself was cDNA or gDNA.

One Seattle source followed patients from active infection through their disease course. The CDR3 totals 16 residues. Germline V gives CDR1 SGHAT, CDR2 FQNNGV. With 4 bases clipped from V and 4 bases from J, the junction kept 11 bases outside the gene matches. Assay: immunoSEQ multiplex PCR; the TCRdb copy retains only in-frame clones and omits some. This table has about 250,000 clones, about 87% appearing once. This clonotype was sampled from a woman aged 25 to 39 with COVID-19, enrolled during active disease. The sequencing sample was made of peripheral blood. V gene TRBV11-2 combines with J gene TRBJ2-5; the match to TRBD2 covers 8 bases. The CDR3 loop is CASSYLTSRGGETQYF. The DNA for the CDR3 is TGTGCCAGCAGCTATCTGACTAGCCGGGGGGGAGAGACCCAGTACTTC.